The 28 T cell receptor beta chains in this list originate from one sample, sequenced in a study of blood T cell repertoires in COVID-19. Using immunoSEQ multiplex PCR, the repertoire was profiled, and TCRdb retains in-frame clones only, with some absent. Here the sample spans some 85,000 clones, roughly 80% being singletons. Sequenced: peripheral blood. These receptors were obtained from a human donor in a cohort sampled during active COVID-19.

The CDR3 DNA is TGTGCCAGCAGCTCACTACCGGGACAGGGGGCCATAAGCTCCTACGAGCAGTACTTC. Translating gives CASSSLPGQGAISSYEQYF. The V and J genes are TRBV7-2 and TRBJ2-7; 12 positions agree with TRBD1. The CDR3 consists of 19 residues. Germline CDR1 is SGHTA and CDR2 is FQGNSA. The junction had 13 bases not matched to a gene; V was cut back by 4 bases and J by 0 bases.

The V call is TRBV29-1, the J call TRBJ2-7, with D perhaps TRBD1 (6 bases). V was cut by 7 bases and J by 6 bases, with 25 bases left in between. The CDR3 runs to 15 residues. CDR1 and CDR2 (germline): SQVTM, ANQGSEA. The CDR3 reads CSAAASGTWSGEQYF. The CDR3 region has the DNA TGCAGCGCCGCGGCCTCGGGGACATGGAGTGGCGAGCAGTACTTC.

This clone was found once. The rearrangement uses TRBV21-1 and TRBJ1-2; TRBD1 is taken as the D call from the table, unchecked against the DNA. TRBV21-1 is labeled a pseudogene. CDR3 size: 15 residues. In DNA form, the CDR3 reads TGTGCCAGGCTCGGACAGGGGTTGGGGAACTATGGCTACACCTTC. This sequence encodes CARLGQGLGNYGYTF.

The J gene is TRBJ2-1, the V gene TRBV29-1; 11 positions match TRBD2. The ends lost 4 bases at V and 4 bases at J; junction bases unmatched: 9. This CDR3 spans 16 amino acids. Looked up from germline, CDR1 is SQVTM and CDR2 is ANQGSEA. CDR3 nucleotide sequence: TGCAGCGTTGGAACTAGCGGGAGTATTGGGTACAATGAGCAGTTCTTC. Translated, it gives CSVGTSGSIGYNEQFF.

This chain joins TRBV4-1 and TRBJ2-2, with 7 nucleotides matching TRBD2. The germline gives CDR1 MGHRA, CDR2 YSYEKL. Trimming removed 3 bases from V and 6 bases from J; junction bases left unmatched: 13. CDR3 length: 17 amino acids. CDR3 nucleotides: TGCGCCAGCAGCCACCGGGTGGGTAGCGGGCCTTCCGGGGAGCTGTTTTTT. Translation gives CASSHRVGSGPSGELFF.

The J gene is TRBJ2-2, the V gene TRBV28; possibly TRBD2 for D (5 bases). Trimming stripped 6 bases from V and 5 bases from J, with 13 bases between. The germline V gene encodes CDR1 MDHEN and CDR2 SYDVKM. The CDR3 contains 14 residues. CDR3 DNA: TGTGCCAGCAGCCTTCCGAGGGCAACCGGGGAGCTGTTTTTT. It specifies CASSLPRATGELFF.

The V gene is TRBV13, the J gene TRBJ2-4; weak D call: TRBD2 (6 bases). V was pared by 4 bases and J by 0 bases, with 28 bases between. The CDR3 extends over 21 amino acids. Germline V gives CDR1 PRHDT, CDR2 FYEKMQ (reference sequence). The CDR3 loop reads CASSSPSVRVGGKLAKNIQYF. Here the CDR3 DNA reads TGTGCCAGCAGCTCCCCCTCGGTACGGGTCGGCGGGAAGTTAGCCAAAAACATTCAGTACTTC.

The chain carries TRBV5-6 and TRBJ1-5; possibly TRBD1 for D (5 bases). The CDR3 is 15 amino acids. V was trimmed by 2 bases and J by 3 bases, leaving 12 bases between them. Germline CDR1 and CDR2: SGHDT and YYEEEE. The CDR3 spells CASSFGAANNQPQHF. The CDR3 DNA follows: TGTGCCAGCAGCTTTGGGGCAGCCAACAATCAGCCCCAGCATTTT.

The CDR3: CASSLSWASGYTF. The CDR3 nucleotides read TGCGCCAGCAGCTTGAGTTGGGCAAGTGGCTACACCTTC. The chain employs TRBV5-1 and TRBJ1-2; D is undetermined. In germline, CDR1 is SGHRS, CDR2 YFSETQ. This CDR3 is built from 13 residues. Trimming removed 1 base from V and 7 bases from J, with 11 bases in between.

The V and J genes are TRBV6-1 and TRBJ2-5, with 7 positions matching TRBD2. The germline CDR1 and CDR2 sequences are MNHNS and SASEGT. The ends lost 1 base at V and 10 bases at J; junction bases unmatched: 0. The CDR3 length is 11 residues. The CDR3 is CASSEGGGQYF. The CDR3 DNA follows: TGTGCCAGCAGTGAAGGGGGGGGCCAGTACTTC.

The V and J genes are TRBV27 and TRBJ2-3; TRBD1 matches at 10 bases. After removal of 5 bases from V and 5 bases from J, the junction contained 13 bases not matched to a gene. This CDR3 region has 17 residues. Germline lookup yields CDR1 MNHEY and CDR2 SMNVEV (reference sequence). DNA for the CDR3: TGTGCCAGCAGTCGTCGCCCCGGGACAGGGGTTGGAGATACGCAGTATTTT. This translates into CASSRRPGTGVGDTQYF.

The chain employs TRBV6-6 and TRBJ2-5, with D hard to call. Germline loops: CDR1 MNHNY, CDR2 SVGAGI (reference sequence). This CDR3 has 12 amino acids. V gave up 5 bases and J gave up 4 bases, with 8 bases separating them. CDR3 nucleotide sequence: TGTGCCAGCAGTCGTCTATCAGAGACCCAGTACTTC. Protein product: CASSRLSETQYF.

This CDR3 reads CASSPETGYHEQYF. The CDR3 region has the DNA TGTGCCAGCAGCCCAGAGACAGGGTACCACGAGCAGTACTTC. The chain employs TRBV11-2 and TRBJ2-7; 7 bases fit TRBD1. The CDR3 sequence is 14 residues long. Trimming at V came to 5 bases and at J to 5 bases, leaving 9 bases not matched to a gene. Germline values: CDR1 SGHAT, CDR2 FQNNGV.

The rearrangement links TRBV12-3 or TRBV12-4 to TRBJ2-1; D remains unclear. Trimming cost V 5 bases and J 9 bases, with 8 bases left between them. The CDR3 length is 11 residues. The CDR3 loop reads CASSAEFEQFF. CDR3 in DNA: TGTGCCAGCAGTGCGGAGTTTGAGCAGTTCTTC.

The chain carries TRBV18 and TRBJ2-7; 7 bases are shared with TRBD1. CDR1 KGHSH and CDR2 LQKENI come from the germline V gene. This CDR3 is 14 amino acids long. V shed 3 bases and J 1 base; nucleotides not matched to a gene: 3. The CDR3 reads CASSPPGGSYEQYF. The CDR3 nucleotides are TGTGCCAGCTCACCCCCAGGGGGATCCTACGAGCAGTACTTC.

This clone appeared a few times. This chain joins TRBV24-1 and TRBJ2-3; D call uncertain. CDR1 KGHDR and CDR2 SFDVKD come from the germline V gene. The CDR3 contains 13 residues. V gave up 5 bases and J gave up 1 base, with 6 bases separating them. Here the CDR3 reads CATSVVGTDTQYF. CDR3 coding DNA: TGTGCCACCAGTGTGGTAGGCACAGATACGCAGTATTTT.

This clone has just a few counts. The gene calls are TRBV5-4 and TRBJ2-1, with D possibly matching TRBD1 (8 bases). The CDR3 consists of 15 residues. The germline gives CDR1 SGHNT, CDR2 YYREEE (reference sequence). Trimming removed 4 bases at V and 9 bases at J, with 20 bases between. Here the CDR3 DNA reads TGTGCCAGCAGCACCTTTGGACAGGGAGGGGGTGAGCAGTTCTTC. It translates to CASSTFGQGGGEQFF. Complete variable domain (other parts from reference TRBV5-4 and TRBJ2-1): ETGVTQSPTHLIKTRGQQVTLRCSSQSGHNTVSWYQQALGQGPQFIFQYYREEENGRGNFPPRFSGLQFPNYSSELNVNALELDDSALYLCASSTFGQGGGEQFFGPGTRLTVL.

V is TRBV11-2 and J is TRBJ1-1, with a weak D call TRBD1 (5 bases). The CDR3 extends over 14 amino acids. V was trimmed by 2 bases and J by 4 bases, leaving 11 bases between them. CDR1 and CDR2 from the germline V gene are SGHAT and FQNNGV. CDR3 amino acids: CASSLYQGFTEAFF. In DNA, the CDR3 is TGTGCCAGCAGCTTATATCAGGGTTTCACTGAAGCTTTCTTT.

The rearrangement joins TRBV11-2 to TRBJ2-7; possible D gene TRBD2, 5 bases. CDR1 is SGHAT and CDR2 is FQNNGV in the germline V gene. V gave up 7 bases and J gave up 0 bases, with 7 bases separating them. There are 12 residues in the CDR3. CDR3 sequence: CASIGSSYEQYF. The CDR3 DNA sequence: TGTGCCAGCATTGGGAGCTCCTACGAGCAGTACTTC.

This clone was detected a few times. The rearrangement links TRBV4-1 to TRBJ2-2, with 8 bases fitting TRBD1. V trimming: 2 bases; J trimming: 5 bases; junction bases outside the gene matches: 4. This CDR3 is built from 15 residues. Germline V CDR1 and CDR2: MGHRA, YSYEKL. The CDR3 is CASSQLDRETGELFF. CDR3 sequence (DNA): TGCGCCAGCAGCCAATTGGACAGGGAGACCGGGGAGCTGTTTTTT.

A few counts support this clone. The V and J genes are TRBV6-5 and TRBJ2-7; 10 bases align to TRBD2. The CDR3 sequence is 16 residues long. Germline CDR1 and CDR2: MNHEY and SVGAGI. Germline trimming cut 4 bases from V and 2 bases from J; bases unmatched to any gene: 8. The CDR3 loop is CASSSRLAGGAYEQYF. CDR3 nucleotide sequence: TGTGCCAGCAGTTCTCGACTAGCGGGTGGAGCCTACGAGCAGTACTTC.

A few counts support this clone. The V call is TRBV28, the J call TRBJ2-3; no clear D gene. Germline loops: CDR1 MDHEN, CDR2 SYDVKM. The CDR3 loop spans 12 amino acids. With 5 bases removed from V and 6 bases from J, the gap between germline ends came to 9 bases. The CDR3 DNA reads as TGTGCCAGCAGTCCCGCCGGGGATACGCAGTATTTT. This encodes CASSPAGDTQYF.

This clone has just one count. V gene TRBV27 combines with J gene TRBJ2-1, with TRBD1 matching over 10 bases. V trimming: 5 bases; J trimming: 7 bases; junction bases outside the gene matches: 8. From germline, CDR1 is MNHEY and CDR2 SMNVEV (reference sequence). This CDR3 contains 15 residues. CDR3 amino acids: CASSGTGQGRNEQFF. The CDR3 DNA follows: TGTGCCAGCAGTGGTACGGGACAGGGGAGGAATGAGCAGTTCTTC.

The rearrangement uses TRBV15 and TRBJ2-3, with 9 bases matching TRBD1. CDR1 and CDR2 (germline): LNHNV, YYDKDF (reference sequence). The CDR3 covers 16 residues. V gave up 3 bases and J gave up 5 bases; unmatched junction bases: 9. CDR3 region: CATSRGPGQGEDTQYF. The CDR3 DNA reads TGTGCCACCAGCAGGGGACCGGGACAGGGTGAAGATACGCAGTATTTT.

CDR3 sequence (DNA): TGCAGCGTTGAATTCCCTCGGACAGGGGGGCGTTACGAGCAGTACTTC. Protein: CSVEFPRTGGRYEQYF. The chain has TRBV29-1 and TRBJ2-7, with 10 bases lining up with TRBD1. From germline, CDR1 is SQVTM and CDR2 ANQGSEA. The CDR3 spans 16 residues. Losses at the gene ends were 2 bases for V and 4 bases for J; bases not matched to a gene: 11.

This sequence joins TRBV5-1 and TRBJ2-7, with a tentative D call TRBD2 (6 bases). The CDR3 runs to 12 residues. Deletions cut 0 bases from V and 12 bases from J, with 13 bases between. Germline CDR1 and CDR2: SGHRS and YFSETQ. In nucleotides, the CDR3 is TGCGCCAGCAGCTTGGATCTTGGGAGGCGGTACTTC. Protein sequence: CASSLDLGRRYF.

The chain combines TRBV7-3 with TRBJ2-3; 11 bases map to TRBD2. There are 17 residues in the CDR3. Germline V gives CDR1 SGHTA, CDR2 FQGTGA. The ends lost 6 bases at V and 0 bases at J; junction bases unmatched: 8. The CDR3 DNA follows: TGTGCCAGCAGTCACACCGGGACTAGCGGAAGCACAGATACGCAGTATTTT. Amino acid sequence: CASSHTGTSGSTDTQYF.

A few counts support this clone. The chain links TRBV6-2 or TRBV6-3 to TRBJ1-5; no definite D call. Germline-derived CDR1 and CDR2 are MNHEY and SVGEGT. This CDR3 is built from 13 residues. V shed 2 bases and J shed 5 bases, with 7 bases lying between them. As DNA, the CDR3 is TGTGCCAGCAGTTACACCAGTGATCAGCCCCAGCATTTT. Residues: CASSYTSDQPQHF.